Following are 21 T cell receptor beta chains from one sample sequenced in a study of TIL therapy for anti-PD-1-resistant metastatic lung cancer. The libraries were made with immunoSEQ v3. The assay was immunoSEQ multiplex PCR, and TCRdb's table has in-frame clones only and misses some. Here the sample spans approximately 60,000 clones, over 70% being singletons. Regarding time point: pre-treatment sample, taken before nivolumab and TIL therapy. The sample here was blood, taken at baseline. These receptors all stem from a person aged 25 to 85 with non-small cell lung cancer.

V gene TRBV5-6 combines with J gene TRBJ1-1; 9 bases fit TRBD1. The V segment lost 5 bases and the J segment 6 bases; nucleotides outside the gene matches: 8. Per the germline V gene, CDR1 is SGHDT and CDR2 is YYEEEE. The CDR3 covers 14 residues. CDR3 nucleotides: TGTGCCAGCAGACAGGGGGCGTGGGTGGCTGAAGCTTTCTTT. Translation gives CASRQGAWVAEAFF.

V is TRBV19 and J is TRBJ1-2; 7 bases are a match to TRBD1. The CDR3 spans 18 residues. V was pared by 2 bases and J by 4 bases, with 16 bases of the junction left unmatched. The germline V gene encodes CDR1 LNHDA and CDR2 SQIVND (reference sequence). The DNA for the CDR3 is TGTGCCAGTAGTATAAGTAAAGGGGGCGCCGGTAGTGGCTATGGCTACACCTTC. Encoded protein: CASSISKGGAGSGYGYTF.

The chain uses TRBV28 and TRBJ2-7; 7 nucleotides line up with TRBD2. J lost 1 base, V lost 5 bases, and 8 bases had no gene match. This CDR3 has 15 residues. Germline V CDR1 and CDR2: MDHEN, SYDVKM. DNA of the CDR3: TGTGCCAGCAGTCCCTGGGAAGCGGGGTCCTACGAGCAGTACTTC. Translating gives CASSPWEAGSYEQYF.

This clone was seen only a few times. CDR3 in amino acids: CASSQRAVTGELFF. The CDR3 coding sequence is TGTGCCAGCAGTCAAAGGGCCGTCACCGGGGAGCTGTTTTTT. The chain recombines TRBV27 with TRBJ2-2; D gene uncertain. V lost 5 bases and J 4 bases, leaving 11 bases between the germline ends. Germline V gene lookup returns CDR1 MNHEY and CDR2 SMNVEV (reference sequence). The CDR3 extends over 14 amino acids.

The chain recombines TRBV4-3 with TRBJ2-7, with D perhaps matching TRBD1 or TRBD2 (5 bases each). V gave up 3 bases and J gave up 7 bases, with 16 bases separating them. CDR1 is LGHNA, CDR2 YSLEER, per germline. This CDR3 region has 14 residues. CDR3 protein: CASSHSSTEGEQYF. In DNA, the CDR3 is TGCGCCAGCAGCCATTCCTCGACCGAGGGGGAGCAGTACTTC.

This chain uses TRBV6-4 with TRBJ2-3, with D possibly TRBD1 on 6 matching bases. The V gene's germline CDR1 is MRHNA and CDR2 SNTAGT. Between the trimmed V and J ends, which lost 3 bases and 10 bases, there was a span of 11 bases. This CDR3 region has 12 residues. DNA of the CDR3: TGTGCCAGCAGTGATGAAGGGGGTTCGCAGTATTTT. Protein sequence: CASSDEGGSQYF.

The V gene is TRBV7-2, the J gene TRBJ2-1, with TRBD2 matching over 14 bases. Germline CDR1 SGHTA, CDR2 FQGNSA. This CDR3 comprises 16 residues. V was clipped by 1 base and J by 8 bases; unmatched bases: 4. The CDR3 nucleotides read TGTGCCAGCAGCTTAGTAGGGACTAGCGGGGGAGATGAGCAGTTCTTC. It specifies CASSLVGTSGGDEQFF.

This chain links TRBV19 with TRBJ2-1; TRBD2 might be the D (7 bases). In germline, CDR1 is LNHDA, CDR2 SQIVND (reference sequence). Trimming removed 3 bases from V and 9 bases from J, with 21 bases in between. The CDR3 has 16 residues. In nucleotides, the CDR3 is TGTGCCAGTAGTATTACCGGCGGGGGCTCCGCCGTTGAGCAGTTCTTC. It codes for CASSITGGGSAVEQFF.

The chain links TRBV18 to TRBJ1-1, with a possible D match to TRBD1 (6 bases). Germline values: CDR1 KGHSH, CDR2 LQKENI. With 3 bases removed from V and 6 bases from J, the gap between germline ends came to 17 bases. The CDR3 spans 15 residues. The CDR3 loop reads CASSPTLQGGAEAFF. The CDR3 DNA follows: TGTGCCAGCTCACCCACTTTACAGGGAGGGGCTGAAGCTTTCTTT.

The V and J genes are TRBV5-1 and TRBJ2-7; the match to TRBD2 covers 7 bases. The CDR3 is 16 amino acids. CDR1 and CDR2 from the germline V gene are SGHRS and YFSETQ. V was pared by 1 base and J by 2 bases, with 9 bases of the junction left unmatched. The CDR3 DNA reads TGCGCCAGCAGCTTGAAAACTAGCGCTGCTACCTACGAGCAGTACTTC. This translates into CASSLKTSAATYEQYF.

Details on this clone: At one of its ends the junction is not consistent with the germline gene, which may arise from a read error. The gene calls are TRBV5-1 and TRBJ1-2, with a weak D call TRBD1 (5 bases). CDR1 is SGHRS, CDR2 YFSETQ, per germline. The CDR3 length is 17 residues. The CDR3 reads CASSLDGTGVKLGGYTF. The CDR3 nucleotides read TGCGCCAGCAGCTTGGACGGGACGGGCGTTAAATTGGGTGGCTATACCTTC.

The rearrangement joins TRBV29-1 to TRBJ1-2; D remains ambiguous. The CDR3 contains 12 residues. Germline CDR1 is SQVTM and CDR2 is ANQGSEA. V lost 4 bases to trimming and J lost 4 bases, with 10 bases between them. The CDR3 DNA sequence: TGCAGCGTTGCGGCCGCCGCCTATGGCTACACCTTC. Protein product: CSVAAAAYGYTF.

J is TRBJ2-1 and V is TRBV19; D is possibly TRBD2 (7 bases). The germline V and J ends were trimmed by 7 bases and 10 bases, with 14 bases remaining between them. The CDR3 is 12 amino acids. Germline loops: CDR1 LNHDA, CDR2 SQIVND (reference sequence). Here the CDR3 reads CASNGGAGEQFF. The DNA for the CDR3 is TGTGCCAGTAATGGGGGGGCAGGGGAGCAGTTCTTC. The variable domain in full, with the rest retrieved from reference TRBV19 and TRBJ2-1, is DGGITQSPKYLFRKEGQNVTLSCEQNLNHDAMYWYRQDPGQGLRLIYYSQIVNDFQKGDIAEGYSVSREKKESFPLTVTSAQKNPTAFYLCASNGGAGEQFFGPGTRLTVL.

The chain recombines TRBV28 with TRBJ2-1; TRBD2 matches at 10 bases. The CDR3 is made up of 16 amino acids. CDR1 is MDHEN, CDR2 SYDVKM, per germline. Losses at the gene ends were 4 bases for V and 3 bases for J; bases not matched to a gene: 6. The CDR3 is CASSSKLAGFYNEQFF. DNA for the CDR3: TGTGCCAGCAGTTCGAAACTAGCGGGGTTCTACAATGAGCAGTTCTTC.

This chain connects TRBV7-2 to TRBJ1-1, with a weak D call TRBD1 (5 bases). V was clipped by 1 base and J by 5 bases, with 17 bases between them. In germline, CDR1 is SGHTA, CDR2 FQGNSA. The CDR3 totals 16 residues. Written as DNA, the CDR3 is TGTGCCAGCAGCTTAGTGGATCAGGGATTGGGGACTGAAGCTTTCTTT. It is translated as CASSLVDQGLGTEAFF.

V is TRBV6-6 and J is TRBJ2-7; tentatively, D is TRBD1 (6 bases). The CDR3 spans 12 residues. V dropped 10 bases and J dropped 1 base, with 11 bases sitting between them. Germline values: CDR1 MNHNY, CDR2 SVGAGI (reference sequence). The CDR3 sequence: CATTGSSYEQYF. For the CDR3, the DNA is TGTGCCACTACAGGGTCGTCCTACGAGCAGTACTTC.

The chain joins TRBV5-1 to TRBJ2-5, with 9 bases aligning to TRBD2. Trimming took 0 bases from V and 1 from J; bases not matched to a gene: 7. Germline values: CDR1 SGHRS, CDR2 YFSETQ. The CDR3 has 17 residues. CDR3 in DNA: TGCGCCAGCAGCTTGGGGCTAGCGGGGTCTTTCCAAGAGACCCAGTACTTC. Translated: CASSLGLAGSFQETQYF.

This chain links TRBV5-4 with TRBJ1-6, with 7 nucleotides matching TRBD1. There are 14 residues in the CDR3. J was trimmed by 7 bases and V by 4 bases; bases with no gene match: 5. Germline V gene data show CDR1 as SGHNT and CDR2 as YYREEE (reference sequence). CDR3 protein: CASSLETGNSPLHF. CDR3 DNA sequence: TGTGCCAGCAGCCTAGAGACAGGGAATTCACCCCTCCACTTT.

The chain combines TRBV18 with TRBJ1-2; tentative D call: TRBD1 (5 bases). Trimming pared 4 bases from V and 0 bases from J, leaving 15 bases between. The CDR3 runs to 16 residues. Germline V gene lookup returns CDR1 KGHSH and CDR2 LQKENI. The CDR3 protein is CASSLTTDSANYGYTF. The CDR3 coding sequence is TGTGCCAGCTCACTGACAACAGACAGCGCTAACTATGGCTACACCTTC.

This chain uses TRBV7-9 with TRBJ2-2; maybe TRBD1 (5 bases). The length of the CDR3 is 13 residues. Per germline, CDR1 SEHNR and CDR2 FQNEAQ (reference sequence). Trimming removed 5 bases at V and 4 bases at J, with 8 bases between. CDR3 sequence: CASSGARTGELFF. The CDR3 coding sequence is TGTGCCAGCAGCGGGGCCCGCACCGGGGAGCTGTTTTTT.

This clone was counted a few times. Here the CDR3 DNA reads TGTGCCAGCAGCTCCGGACGGGCCTCGGCTGAAGCTTTCTTT. Translated, it gives CASSSGRASAEAFF. The gene calls are TRBV7-9 and TRBJ1-1; no clear D gene. Germline V CDR1 and CDR2: SEHNR, FQNEAQ (reference sequence). The V end was cut by 4 bases, the J end by 6 bases, with 15 bases between. CDR3 size: 14 residues.